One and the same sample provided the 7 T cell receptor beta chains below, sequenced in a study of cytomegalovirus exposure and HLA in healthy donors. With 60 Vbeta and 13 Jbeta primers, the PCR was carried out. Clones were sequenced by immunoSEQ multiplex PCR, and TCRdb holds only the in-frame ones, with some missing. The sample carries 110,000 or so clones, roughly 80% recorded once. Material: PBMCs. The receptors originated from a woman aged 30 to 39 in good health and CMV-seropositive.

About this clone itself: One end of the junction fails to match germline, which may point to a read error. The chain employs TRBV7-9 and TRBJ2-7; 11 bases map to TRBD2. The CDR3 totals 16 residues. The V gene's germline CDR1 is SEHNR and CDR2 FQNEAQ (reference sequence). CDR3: CSSSLFILAGVGEQYF. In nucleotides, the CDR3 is TGTTCCAGCAGCTTATTCATACTAGCGGGAGTTGGCGAGCAGTACTTC.

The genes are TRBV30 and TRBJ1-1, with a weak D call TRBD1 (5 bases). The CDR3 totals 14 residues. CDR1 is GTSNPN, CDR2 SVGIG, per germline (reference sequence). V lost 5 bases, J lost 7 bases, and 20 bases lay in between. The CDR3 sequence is CAWERGSGRGEAFF. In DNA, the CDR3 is TGTGCCTGGGAACGGGGGTCAGGGAGGGGTGAAGCTTTCTTT. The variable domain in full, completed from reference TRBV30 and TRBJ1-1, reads SQTIHQWPATLVQPVGSPLSLECTVEGTSNPNLYWYRQAAGRGLQLLFYSVGIGQISSEVPQNLSASRPQDRQFILSSKKLLLSDSGFYLCAWERGSGRGEAFFGQGTRLTVV.

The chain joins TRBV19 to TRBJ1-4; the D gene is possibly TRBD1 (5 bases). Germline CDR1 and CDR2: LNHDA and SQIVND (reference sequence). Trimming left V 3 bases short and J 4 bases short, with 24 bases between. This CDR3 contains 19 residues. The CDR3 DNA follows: TGTGCCAGTAGTATCAGTATGAATAACCCAACGGGGGGTAATGAAAAACTGTTTTTT. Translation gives CASSISMNNPTGGNEKLFF.

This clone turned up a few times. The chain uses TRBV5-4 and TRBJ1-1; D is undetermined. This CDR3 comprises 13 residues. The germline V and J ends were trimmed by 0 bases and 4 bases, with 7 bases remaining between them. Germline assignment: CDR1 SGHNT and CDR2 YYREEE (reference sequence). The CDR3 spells CASSLGPGTEAFF. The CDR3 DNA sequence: TGTGCCAGCAGCTTGGGGCCGGGCACTGAAGCTTTCTTT. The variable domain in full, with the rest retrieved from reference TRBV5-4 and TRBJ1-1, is ETGVTQSPTHLIKTRGQQVTLRCSSQSGHNTVSWYQQALGQGPQFIFQYYREEENGRGNFPPRFSGLQFPNYSSELNVNALELDDSALYLCASSLGPGTEAFFGQGTRLTVV.

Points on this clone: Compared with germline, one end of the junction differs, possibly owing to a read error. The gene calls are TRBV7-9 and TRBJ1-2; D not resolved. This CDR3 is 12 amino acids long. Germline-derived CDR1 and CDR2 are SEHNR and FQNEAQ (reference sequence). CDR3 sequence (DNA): TGTTCCAGCAGCTTAGAACGCGGTGGCTACACCTTC. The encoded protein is CSSSLERGGYTF.

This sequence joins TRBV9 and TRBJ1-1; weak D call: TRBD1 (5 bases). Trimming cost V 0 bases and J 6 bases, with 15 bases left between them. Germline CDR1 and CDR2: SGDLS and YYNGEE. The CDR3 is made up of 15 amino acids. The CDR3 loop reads CASSVAPAGGAEAFF. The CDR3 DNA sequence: TGTGCCAGCAGCGTAGCTCCCGCCGGAGGGGCTGAAGCTTTCTTT.

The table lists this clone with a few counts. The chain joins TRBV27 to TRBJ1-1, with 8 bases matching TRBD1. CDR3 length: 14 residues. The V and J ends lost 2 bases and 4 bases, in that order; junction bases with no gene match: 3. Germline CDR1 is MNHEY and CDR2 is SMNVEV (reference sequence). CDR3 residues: CASSLVQGGTEAFF. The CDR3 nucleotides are TGTGCCAGCAGTTTAGTACAGGGGGGCACTGAAGCTTTCTTT.